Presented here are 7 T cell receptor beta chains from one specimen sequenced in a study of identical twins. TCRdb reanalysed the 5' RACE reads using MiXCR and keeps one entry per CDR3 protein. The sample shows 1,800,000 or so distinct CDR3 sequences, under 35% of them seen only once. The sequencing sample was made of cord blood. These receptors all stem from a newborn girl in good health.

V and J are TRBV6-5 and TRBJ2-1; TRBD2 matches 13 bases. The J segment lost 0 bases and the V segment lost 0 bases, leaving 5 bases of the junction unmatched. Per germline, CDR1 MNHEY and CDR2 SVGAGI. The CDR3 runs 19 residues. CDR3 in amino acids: CASSYSGLAGKGSYNEQFF. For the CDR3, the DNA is TGTGCCAGCAGTTACTCGGGACTAGCGGGAAAGGGCTCCTACAATGAGCAGTTCTTC.

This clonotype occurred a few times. For the CDR3, the DNA is TGTGCCAGCGGGGGGCGGGAGGGCCCTGAGCAGTTCTTC. Residues: CASGGREGPEQFF. This chain links TRBV2 with TRBJ2-1; TRBD2 matches at 9 bases. Germline CDR1 reads SNHLY; CDR2 reads FYNNEI. Trimming cost V 8 bases and J 9 bases; bases outside gene matches: 8. The CDR3 has 13 amino acids.

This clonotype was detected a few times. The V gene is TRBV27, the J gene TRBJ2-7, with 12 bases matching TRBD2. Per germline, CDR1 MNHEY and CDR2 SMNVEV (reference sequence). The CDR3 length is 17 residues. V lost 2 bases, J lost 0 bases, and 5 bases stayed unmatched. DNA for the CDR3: TGTGCCAGCAGTTTACTGACTAGCGGGGGCCGCTCCTACGAGCAGTACTTC. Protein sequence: CASSLLTSGGRSYEQYF.

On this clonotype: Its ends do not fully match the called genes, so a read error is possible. CDR3 nucleotides: TGTGCGAGCAGCGTTTCCCTTGGACGTAATTGGGGAAATGAGCAGTACTTC. Protein: CASSVSLGRNWGNEQYF. The V call is TRBV9, the J call TRBJ2-5; D not certain. CDR1 SGDLS and CDR2 YYNGEE come from the germline V gene. This CDR3 is built from 17 residues. The variable domain in full, with the rest retrieved from reference TRBV9 and TRBJ2-5, is DSGVTQTPKHLITATGQRVTLRCSPRSGDLSVYWYQQSLDQGLQFLIQYYNGEERAKGNILERFSAQQFPDLHSELNLSSLELGDSALYFCASSVSLGRNWGNEQYFGPGTRLLVL.

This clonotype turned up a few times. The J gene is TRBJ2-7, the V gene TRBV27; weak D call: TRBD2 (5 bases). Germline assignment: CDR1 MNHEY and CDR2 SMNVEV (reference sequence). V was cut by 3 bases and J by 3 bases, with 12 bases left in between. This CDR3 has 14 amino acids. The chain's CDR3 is CASSFGERHYEQYF. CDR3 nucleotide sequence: TGTGCCAGCAGTTTCGGCGAGCGGCACTACGAGCAGTACTTC.

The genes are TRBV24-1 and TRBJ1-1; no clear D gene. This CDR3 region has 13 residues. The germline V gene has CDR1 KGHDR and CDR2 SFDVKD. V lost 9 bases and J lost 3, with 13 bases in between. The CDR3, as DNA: TGTGCCACCCAGGACGGTTCTGACACTGAAGCTTTCTTT. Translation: CATQDGSDTEAFF.

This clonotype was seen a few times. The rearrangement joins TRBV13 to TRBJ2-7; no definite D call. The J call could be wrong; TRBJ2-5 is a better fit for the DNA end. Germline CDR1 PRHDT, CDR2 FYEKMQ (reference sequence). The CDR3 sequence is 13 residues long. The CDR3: CASSPEAQETQYF. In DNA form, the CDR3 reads TGTGCCAGCAGCCCCGAAGCGCAAGAGACCCAGTACTTC.